The 17 T cell receptor beta chains below were found in one sample sequenced in a study of control samples from healthy donors and cancer patients. The repertoire was sequenced with immunoSEQ multiplex PCR; TCRdb's copy has only in-frame clones and lacks some. The table lists 69,000 or so clones, 94% of them singletons. Sequencing was performed on blood. The receptors originated from a woman in her 30s in good health.

The chain couples TRBV10-1 to TRBJ2-1, with 7 bases matching TRBD2. The CDR3 covers 14 residues. The V gene's germline CDR1 is WNHNN and CDR2 SYGVQD (reference sequence). The trim removed 2 bases at V and 9 bases at J, leaving 7 bases unmatched. CDR3 sequence (DNA): TGCGCCAGCAGTGAGGGACTAGATTTACGTGAGCAGTTCTTC. It codes for CASSEGLDLREQFF.

The chain is built from TRBV7-9 and TRBJ2-1; 11 nucleotides agree with TRBD2. Losses at the gene ends were 5 bases for V and 3 bases for J; bases not matched to a gene: 6. CDR1 and CDR2 (germline): SEHNR, FQNEAQ (reference sequence). This CDR3 is 16 amino acids long. The CDR3 loop reads CASSRTGTSGYNEQFF. In DNA form, the CDR3 reads TGTGCCAGCAGCCGCACCGGGACTAGCGGCTACAATGAGCAGTTCTTC.

The gene calls are TRBV27 and TRBJ1-5; D is perhaps TRBD1 (6 bases). CDR1 and CDR2 (germline): MNHEY, SMNVEV (reference sequence). This CDR3 is 16 amino acids long. Trimming left V 5 bases short and J 11 bases short, with 25 bases between. The DNA of the CDR3 is TGTGCCAGCAGTAAAGGGGGTGGGCTAAGGGCCGGAGCCCAGCATTTT. Protein sequence: CASSKGGGLRAGAQHF.

V gene TRBV5-1 combines with J gene TRBJ2-2; the D gene is possibly TRBD2 (5 bases). Germline V gene sequence: CDR1 SGHRS, CDR2 YFSETQ. Trimming pared 2 bases from V and 2 bases from J, leaving 10 bases between. CDR3 size: 15 residues. The CDR3 sequence is CASSLLEENTGELFF. The CDR3, as DNA: TGCGCCAGCAGCTTATTGGAGGAAAACACCGGGGAGCTGTTTTTT.

The genes are TRBV7-8 and TRBJ1-5; 9 nucleotides line up with TRBD1. V lost 5 bases, J lost 4 bases, and 6 bases stayed unmatched. CDR3 length: 15 amino acids. Looked up from germline, CDR1 is SGHVS and CDR2 is FQNEAQ. The CDR3 region is CASSRRTGENQPQHF. Written as DNA, the CDR3 is TGTGCCAGCAGCCGCCGGACAGGGGAGAATCAGCCCCAGCATTTT.

This clone was seen a single time. The chain carries TRBV5-1 and TRBJ2-2; 7 bases fit TRBD1. This CDR3 spans 15 amino acids. Germline CDR1 reads SGHRS; CDR2 reads YFSETQ. V was pared by 1 base and J by 4 bases, with 4 bases of the junction left unmatched. This chain's CDR3 is CASSLQGQATGELFF. The CDR3 coding sequence is TGCGCCAGCAGCTTGCAAGGACAGGCCACCGGGGAGCTGTTTTTT.

The chain is built from TRBV6-4 and TRBJ2-1; D might be TRBD1 (7 bases). This CDR3 is built from 13 residues. Trimming took 5 bases from V and 8 from J, leaving 13 bases between them. Germline CDR1 reads MRHNA; CDR2 reads SNTAGT. In nucleotides, the CDR3 is TGTGCCAGCAGTTTAGACAGGGAGGATGAGCAGTTCTTC. The encoded protein is CASSLDREDEQFF.

The rearrangement joins TRBV7-9 to TRBJ2-3, with D maybe TRBD1 (8 bases). This CDR3 region has 14 residues. Trimming left V 5 bases short and J 10 bases short, with 19 bases between. CDR1 and CDR2 from the germline V gene are SEHNR and FQNEAQ (reference sequence). The CDR3 sequence is CASSRTGRGMAQYF. CDR3 in DNA: TGTGCCAGCAGCCGGACAGGGAGGGGGATGGCGCAGTATTTT.

The chain joins TRBV4-1 to TRBJ1-3, with D uncertain. Germline assignment: CDR1 MGHRA and CDR2 YSYEKL. The CDR3 is 14 residues long. Trimming took 0 bases from V and 0 from J, leaving 3 bases between them. This chain's CDR3 is CASSQESSGNTIYF. The CDR3 nucleotides read TGCGCCAGCAGCCAAGAGTCCTCTGGAAACACCATATATTTT.

The CDR3 sequence is CASSQRSLSRTDTQYF. The CDR3 region has the DNA TGTGCCAGCAGCCAACGGTCCTTATCCCGCACAGATACGCAGTATTTT. V usage is TRBV5-4 and J usage is TRBJ2-3, with D unresolved. Trimming stripped 4 bases from V and 1 base from J, with 16 bases between. CDR1 and CDR2 from the germline V gene are SGHNT and YYREEE (reference sequence). This CDR3 contains 16 residues.

J is TRBJ2-5 and V is TRBV30, with 15 bases identical to TRBD2. The CDR3 is made up of 17 amino acids. Germline V gene lookup returns CDR1 GTSNPN and CDR2 SVGIG (reference sequence). V trimming: 5 bases; J trimming: 5 bases; junction bases outside the gene matches: 12. CDR3 sequence reads: CAWGPGTSGGPGETQYF. In nucleotides, the CDR3 is TGTGCCTGGGGTCCCGGGACTAGCGGGGGGCCAGGGGAGACCCAGTACTTC. Using reference TRBV30 and TRBJ2-5 for the parts outside the CDR3, the full variable domain is SQTIHQWPATLVQPVGSPLSLECTVEGTSNPNLYWYRQAAGRGLQLLFYSVGIGQISSEVPQNLSASRPQDRQFILSSKKLLLSDSGFYLCAWGPGTSGGPGETQYFGPGTRLLVL.

Concerning this clone: A junction end diverges from the germline sequence, so it may reflect a read error. The genes are TRBV7-7 and TRBJ1-3; possible D gene TRBD1, 5 bases. CDR3 length: 15 residues. The germline gives CDR1 SSHAT, CDR2 FNYEAQ (reference sequence). CDR3 in DNA: TGTGCTAGCAGCTTAGACGGGGGCTCTGGAAACACCATATATTTT. It specifies CASSLDGGSGNTIYF.

The chain combines TRBV6-5 with TRBJ1-6; D call uncertain. CDR1 MNHEY and CDR2 SVGAGI come from the germline V gene. The V end was cut by 4 bases, the J end by 8 bases, with 6 bases between. CDR3 length: 12 residues. CDR3 loop: CASSSTDSPLHF. Here the CDR3 DNA reads TGTGCCAGCAGTTCGACCGATTCACCCCTCCACTTT.

The chain couples TRBV10-2 to TRBJ1-6; a weak D match, TRBD1 (5 bases). This CDR3 comprises 15 residues. Trimming took off 8 bases at V and 9 bases at J, with 20 bases between the two ends. The germline V gene has CDR1 WSHSY and CDR2 SAAADI. CDR3 sequence reads: CASGLTGAEASPLHF. CDR3 DNA sequence: TGCGCCAGCGGTTTGACTGGGGCAGAAGCTTCACCCCTCCACTTT.

This rearrangement joins TRBV4-1 to TRBJ1-1; 8 positions agree with TRBD1. The V gene end was trimmed by 4 bases and the J gene end by 2 bases; junction bases not matched to a gene: 3. The germline V gene has CDR1 MGHRA and CDR2 YSYEKL. CDR3 size: 14 residues. CDR3 residues: CASSRGQGNTEAFF. CDR3 DNA sequence: TGCGCCAGCAGCCGCGGACAGGGTAACACTGAAGCTTTCTTT.

This chain joins TRBV9 and TRBJ1-4; possibly TRBD1 for D (5 bases). Trimming took 0 bases from V and 8 from J, leaving 14 bases between them. Germline CDR1 reads SGDLS; CDR2 reads YYNGEE. The CDR3 spans 15 residues. The CDR3, as DNA: TGTGCCAGCAGCGTAGATGCAGGGCTGAGGGAAAAACTGTTTTTT. Residues: CASSVDAGLREKLFF.

The CDR3 DNA reads as TGTGCTAGTGGTTTGGTACAGGGGATTGATGAAAAACTGTTTTTT. Translation gives CASGLVQGIDEKLFF. This chain connects TRBV12-5 to TRBJ1-4, with 7 bases that match TRBD1. CDR1 and CDR2 from the germline V gene are LGHNT and FRNRAP. With 0 bases clipped from V and 6 bases from J, the junction kept 4 bases outside the gene matches. The CDR3 sequence is 15 residues long.